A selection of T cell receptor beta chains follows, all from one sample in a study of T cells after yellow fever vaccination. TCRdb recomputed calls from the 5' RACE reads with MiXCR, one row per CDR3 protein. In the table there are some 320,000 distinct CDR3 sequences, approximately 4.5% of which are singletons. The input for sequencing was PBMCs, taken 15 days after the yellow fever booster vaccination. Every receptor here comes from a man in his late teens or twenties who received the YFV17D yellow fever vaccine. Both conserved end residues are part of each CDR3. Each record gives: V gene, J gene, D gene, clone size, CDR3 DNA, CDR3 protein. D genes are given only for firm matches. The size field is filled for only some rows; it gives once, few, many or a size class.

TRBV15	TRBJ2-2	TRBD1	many	TGTGCCACCAGCAGAGATCTGCCGGGACAGGGAATCGGGGAGCTGTTTTTT	CATSRDLPGQGIGELFF
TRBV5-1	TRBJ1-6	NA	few	TGCGCCAGCAGCTTGGGAGAGTTCAATTCACCCCTCCACTTT	CASSLGEFNSPLHF
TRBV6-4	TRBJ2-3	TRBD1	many	TGTGCCAGCAGTTACGGGACAGGTTCCACAGATACGCAGTATTTT	CASSYGTGSTDTQYF
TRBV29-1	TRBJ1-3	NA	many	TGCAGCGTTGAGAAGAGGGACGGAAACACCATATATTTT	CSVEKRDGNTIYF
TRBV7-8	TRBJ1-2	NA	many	TGTGCCAGCAGCTCGGAACAGGGAGGCTACACCTTC	CASSSEQGGYTF
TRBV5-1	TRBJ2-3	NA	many	TGCGCCAGCAGCTTGGCAGAGATCGCAGATACGCAGTATTTT	CASSLAEIADTQYF
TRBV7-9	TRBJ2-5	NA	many	TGTGCCAGCAGCTTGAATGGCGGTTACAGGGAGACCCAGTACTTC	CASSLNGGYRETQYF
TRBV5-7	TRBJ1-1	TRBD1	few	TGTGCCAGCAGCTGCAGGGGGACTGAAGCTTTCTTT	CASSCRGTEAFF
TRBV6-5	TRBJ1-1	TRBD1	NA	TGTGCCAGCAAGCTACAGGGGAATGAAGCTTTCTTT	CASKLQGNEAFF
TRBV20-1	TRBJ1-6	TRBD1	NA	TGCAGTGCTAGGCGAGGACAGGCTGAACCCCTCCACTTT	CSARRGQAEPLHF
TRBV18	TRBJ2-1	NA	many	TGTGCCAGCTCACCACCGTCGCTGACCTACAATGAGCAGTTCTTC	CASSPPSLTYNEQFF
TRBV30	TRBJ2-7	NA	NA	TGTGCCTGGGTGGCGACCGGGCCCGAGCAGTACTTC	CAWVATGPEQYF
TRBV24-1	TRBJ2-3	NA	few	TGTGCCACCAGTGATTTTAGCGGACAGACCACAGATACGCAGTATTTT	CATSDFSGQTTDTQYF
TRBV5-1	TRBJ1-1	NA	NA	TGCGCCAGCAGCGGGGGACACTTGAACACTGAAGCTTTCTTT	CASSGGHLNTEAFF
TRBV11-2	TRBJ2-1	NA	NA	TGTGCCAGCAGCTCTGGACTTGGCTCCTACAATGAGCAGTTCTTC	CASSSGLGSYNEQFF
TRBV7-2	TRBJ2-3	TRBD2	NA	TGTGCCAGCAGCTTCCCCTTGAGCGGGGCGAACACAGATACGCAGTATTTT	CASSFPLSGANTDTQYF
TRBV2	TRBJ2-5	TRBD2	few	TGTGCCAGCTGGCGGGGGGGAAGCGAGACCCAGTACTTC	CASWRGGSETQYF
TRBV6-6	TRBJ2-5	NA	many	TGTGCCAGCAGTTACTCGCCCGGGCCGTTGGAGACCCAGTACTTC	CASSYSPGPLETQYF
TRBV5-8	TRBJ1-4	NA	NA	TGTGCCAGCAGCTTTCCGGGACCCCCGGATGAAAAACTGTTTTTT	CASSFPGPPDEKLFF
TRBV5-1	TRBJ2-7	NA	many	TGCGCCAGCAGTGGATTTGGGAACGAGCAGTACTTC	CASSGFGNEQYF
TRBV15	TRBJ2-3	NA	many	TGTGCCACCAGCAGTGTAGATGTTGCGGCCGGACTAGATACGCAGTATTTT	CATSSVDVAAGLDTQYF
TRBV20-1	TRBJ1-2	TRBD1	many	TGCAGTGCCACGCAATTCTCCAGGGGGAACTATGGCTACACCTTC	CSATQFSRGNYGYTF
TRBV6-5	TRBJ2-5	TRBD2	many	TGTGCCAGCAGTTACCTCGGTAGCGGGGTGGAGACCCAGTACTTC	CASSYLGSGVETQYF
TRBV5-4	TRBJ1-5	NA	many	TGTGCCAGCAGCTTGGGCGGACGGGCAAATCAGCCCCAGCATTTT	CASSLGGRANQPQHF